The 28 T cell receptor beta chains below were found in one sample sequenced in a study of control samples from healthy donors and cancer patients. Some clones are missing from TCRdb's copy, which holds only in-frame ones; the method was immunoSEQ multiplex PCR. This sample carries over 100,000 clones, about 93% of them seen once, and the ten largest clones take about 2.5%. The sequenced sample consisted of blood. These receptors were obtained from a man aged 35 to 55 in good health.

J is TRBJ2-3 and V is TRBV4-1; D perhaps matches TRBD1 (5 bases). Germline CDR1 is MGHRA and CDR2 is YSYEKL. The CDR3 runs 16 residues. The V and J ends lost 0 bases and 5 bases respectively, with 15 bases between them. The CDR3 DNA sequence: TGCGCCAGCAGCCAAGATGGTGGCAGGGCGGAAGATACGCAGTATTTT. This sequence encodes CASSQDGGRAEDTQYF.

The chain links TRBV5-1 to TRBJ2-7, with D hard to call. This CDR3 has 13 residues. Trimming left V 0 bases short and J 6 bases short, with 10 bases between. CDR1 is SGHRS, CDR2 YFSETQ, per germline. The CDR3: CASSLAPRSEQYF. CDR3 DNA sequence: TGCGCCAGCAGCTTGGCCCCGAGAAGCGAGCAGTACTTC.

The rearrangement links TRBV5-1 to TRBJ2-2; 9 bases agree with TRBD2. Unmatched junction bases numbered 5, after V lost 4 bases and J lost 1 base. The CDR3 length is 16 residues. The germline V gene has CDR1 SGHRS and CDR2 YFSETQ. CDR3 amino acids: CASSPLTSGNTGELFF. The CDR3 coding sequence is TGCGCCAGCAGCCCTCTGACTAGCGGGAACACCGGGGAGCTGTTTTTT.

This chain joins TRBV7-2 and TRBJ1-1; possible D gene TRBD1, 6 bases. Germline loops: CDR1 SGHTA, CDR2 FQGNSA. Trimming took 4 bases from V and 2 from J, leaving 14 bases between them. The CDR3 contains 15 residues. As DNA, the CDR3 is TGTGCCAGCAGCTGGGGGGCGATGCGAAACACTGAAGCTTTCTTT. Its protein product is CASSWGAMRNTEAFF.

The chain employs TRBV5-4 and TRBJ2-1; 8 positions match TRBD2. Germline V gene lookup returns CDR1 SGHNT and CDR2 YYREEE (reference sequence). V gave up 0 bases and J gave up 1 base; unmatched junction bases: 3. The CDR3 consists of 16 residues. The CDR3 DNA reads as TGTGCCAGCAGCTTGGCAGCGGGGGTATCCTACAATGAGCAGTTCTTC. As protein: CASSLAAGVSYNEQFF.

The V call is TRBV5-4, the J call TRBJ1-1; D gene unclear. Looked up from germline, CDR1 is SGHNT and CDR2 is YYREEE (reference sequence). The CDR3 is made up of 14 amino acids. The germline V and J ends were trimmed by 4 bases and 1 base, with 11 bases remaining between them. CDR3 in DNA: TGTGCCAGCAGCCCGGACTCTAGGAACACTGAAGCTTTCTTT. It encodes CASSPDSRNTEAFF.

The V gene is TRBV11-3, the J gene TRBJ2-1; 7 bases line up with TRBD2. Germline CDR1 reads SGHNT; CDR2 reads YENEEA. The CDR3 sequence is 15 residues long. The V gene end was trimmed by 5 bases and the J gene end by 7 bases; junction bases not matched to a gene: 11. The CDR3: CASSPGLAAKNEQFF. The DNA for the CDR3 is TGTGCCAGCAGCCCGGGCCTAGCGGCCAAAAATGAGCAGTTCTTC. The entire variable domain, with the rest obtained from reference TRBV11-3 and TRBJ2-1, is as follows: EAGVVQSPRYKIIEKKQPVAFWCNPISGHNTLYWYLQNLGQGPELLIRYENEEAVDDSQLPKDRFSAERLKGVDSTLKIQPAELGDSAVYLCASSPGLAAKNEQFFGPGTRLTVL.

The chain joins TRBV10-3 to TRBJ2-1; no reliable D call. V was shortened by 4 bases and J by 9 bases, with 10 bases between the two germline ends. This CDR3 region has 12 residues. CDR1 is ENHRY, CDR2 SYGVKD, per germline. For the CDR3, the DNA is TGTGCCATCAGTGTTTCCGATGTTGAGCAGTTCTTC. Encoded protein: CAISVSDVEQFF.

The CDR3 sequence: CASSLAYQETQYF. The CDR3 DNA reads as TGTGCCAGCAGTTTAGCGTACCAAGAGACCCAGTACTTC. The chain carries TRBV27 and TRBJ2-5; D remains unclear. This CDR3 comprises 13 residues. The V gene's germline CDR1 is MNHEY and CDR2 SMNVEV (reference sequence). V was cut by 2 bases and J by 0 bases, with 4 bases left in between.

J is TRBJ1-1 and V is TRBV7-2; TRBD1 aligns across 11 bases. V lost 5 bases to trimming and J lost 10 bases; unmatched junction nucleotides: 9. Germline loops: CDR1 SGHTA, CDR2 FQGNSA. The CDR3 length is 14 residues. CDR3 coding DNA: TGTGCCAGCAGCCCTACTGGACAGGGGGCTGGAGCTTTCTTT. The encoded protein is CASSPTGQGAGAFF. Based on the CDR3 plus reference TRBV7-2 and TRBJ1-1, the full variable domain is GAGVSQSPSNKVTEKGKDVELRCDPISGHTALYWYRQSLGQGLEFLIYFQGNSAPDKSGLPSDRFSAERTGGSVSTLTIQRTQQEDSAVYLCASSPTGQGAGAFFGQGTRLTVV.

J is TRBJ2-3 and V is TRBV6-4; a weak D match, TRBD1 (6 bases). The CDR3 contains 14 residues. Germline V gives CDR1 MRHNA, CDR2 SNTAGT. V lost 6 bases to trimming and J lost 2 bases, with 12 bases between them. The DNA for the CDR3 is TGTGCCAGCAGCCCGAGGGGGTCCACAGATACGCAGTATTTT. Its translation: CASSPRGSTDTQYF.

The chain combines TRBV5-1 with TRBJ2-7, with unresolved D. Germline CDR1 SGHRS, CDR2 YFSETQ. CDR3 length: 13 residues. V was cut by 3 bases and J by 1 base, with 8 bases left in between. The CDR3 region is CASSWTLSYEQYF. Here the CDR3 DNA reads TGCGCCAGCAGCTGGACGCTATCCTACGAGCAGTACTTC.

The CDR3: CASHPVGGNTEAFF. CDR3 nucleotides: TGTGCCAGCCATCCGGTTGGGGGGAACACTGAAGCTTTCTTT. This chain joins TRBV5-4 and TRBJ1-1; a possible D gene is TRBD1 (5 bases). There are 14 residues in the CDR3. Trimming left V 7 bases short and J 1 base short, with 14 bases between. Germline V lookup: CDR1 SGHNT, CDR2 YYREEE (reference sequence).

This clone was recorded a few times. The gene calls are TRBV28 and TRBJ1-5; D remains unclear. There are 12 residues in the CDR3. Trimming left V 8 bases short and J 6 bases short, with 11 bases between. Per germline, CDR1 MDHEN and CDR2 SYDVKM. CDR3 bases: TGTGCCAGCTGGAAGTACGGTCAGCCCCAGCATTTT. It is translated as CASWKYGQPQHF.

The chain has TRBV6-2 or TRBV6-3 and TRBJ2-7, with unresolved D. The CDR3 contains 12 residues. V lost 2 bases to trimming and J lost 6 bases, with 8 bases between them. The germline gives CDR1 MNHEY, CDR2 SVGEGT. In nucleotides, the CDR3 is TGTGCCAGCAGTTACGACGCCTCCGAGCAGTACTTC. Translation: CASSYDASEQYF.

This clone was recorded a few times. The CDR3 sequence is CASSSGAGQGYNSPLHF. DNA of the CDR3: TGCGCCAGCAGCTCGGGTGCAGGACAGGGATATAATTCACCCCTCCACTTT. The chain uses TRBV5-1 and TRBJ1-6; 8 nucleotides line up with TRBD1. J gave up 4 bases and V 3 bases, and 9 bases lay outside the gene matches. CDR3 length equals 17 residues. Germline V lookup: CDR1 SGHRS, CDR2 YFSETQ.

The rearrangement uses TRBV6-5 and TRBJ1-2; D is possibly TRBD1 (5 bases). The CDR3 length is 15 residues. V was pared by 8 bases and J by 3 bases, with 19 bases between. From germline, CDR1 is MNHEY and CDR2 SVGAGI. The CDR3 nucleotides are TGTGCCAGCTCGACAGACACCCCTGGGCACTATGGCTACACCTTC. The encoded protein is CASSTDTPGHYGYTF.

The V gene is TRBV11-3, the J gene TRBJ2-5, with 14 bases aligning to TRBD2. The CDR3 runs to 16 residues. CDR1 is SGHNT and CDR2 is YENEEA in the germline V gene. V lost 5 bases, J lost 5 bases, and 7 bases stayed unmatched. The DNA of the CDR3 is TGTGCCAGCAGCCCTGGACTAGCGGGGGGCGGCGAGACCCAGTACTTC. This codes for CASSPGLAGGGETQYF.

The J gene is TRBJ1-1, the V gene TRBV7-8; TRBD1 agrees at 10 bases. Germline assignment: CDR1 SGHVS and CDR2 FQNEAQ. CDR3 size: 14 residues. V gave up 3 bases and J gave up 11 bases; unmatched junction bases: 9. For the CDR3, the DNA is TGTGCCAGCAGCTTGCCGGGACAGGGGAGGGAGGCTTTCTTT. Translated, it gives CASSLPGQGREAFF. The full variable domain, with the rest looked up from reference TRBV7-8 and TRBJ1-1, is GAGVSQSPRYKVAKRGQDVALRCDPISGHVSLFWYQQALGQGPEFLTYFQNEAQLDKSGLPSDRFFAERPEGSVSTLKIQRTQQEDSAVYLCASSLPGQGREAFFGQGTRLTVV.

This rearrangement joins TRBV15 to TRBJ1-5, with a possible D match to TRBD1 (5 bases). Germline CDR1 is LNHNV and CDR2 is YYDKDF (reference sequence). This CDR3 has 14 residues. The V gene lost 0 bases and the J gene lost 15 bases, with 18 bases spanning the gap. CDR3 sequence: CATSRERGPGVRHF. The CDR3 DNA reads TGTGCCACCAGCAGAGAGCGGGGCCCGGGGGTCAGGCATTTT.

The chain combines TRBV11-3 with TRBJ2-7; D unclear. Germline assignment: CDR1 SGHNT and CDR2 YENEEA. Trimming cost V 3 bases and J 1 base, with 10 bases left between them. This CDR3 spans 14 amino acids. The CDR3 loop reads CASSFDALSYEQYF. The CDR3 nucleotides read TGTGCCAGCAGCTTCGACGCACTATCCTACGAGCAGTACTTC.

The chain couples TRBV7-3 to TRBJ2-1; no definite D call. This CDR3 is built from 13 residues. The V gene's germline CDR1 is SGHTA and CDR2 FQGTGA. Trimming removed 5 bases at V and 5 bases at J, with 10 bases between. The CDR3 DNA reads as TGTGCCAGCAGCCTACTTTCCCACAATGAGCAGTTCTTC. Translation: CASSLLSHNEQFF.

The gene calls are TRBV7-9 and TRBJ1-4; D is possibly TRBD1 (5 bases). V was shortened by 5 bases and J by 0 bases, with 16 bases between the two germline ends. The germline V gene has CDR1 SEHNR and CDR2 FQNEAQ (reference sequence). The CDR3 runs 17 residues. The CDR3 region is CASSERWGFSTNEKLFF. CDR3 DNA: TGTGCCAGCAGCGAACGGTGGGGGTTCTCAACTAATGAAAAACTGTTTTTT. The full variable domain, completed using reference TRBV7-9 and TRBJ1-4, is DTGVSQNPRHKITKRGQNVTFRCDPISEHNRLYWYRQTLGQGPEFLTYFQNEAQLEKSRLLSDRFSAERPKGSFSTLEIQRTEQGDSAMYLCASSERWGFSTNEKLFFGSGTQLSVL.

Regarding this clone: At one boundary the junction diverges from the germline segment, which might be a read error. J is TRBJ1-5 and V is TRBV10-2, with D uncertain. CDR1 and CDR2 from the germline V gene are WSHSY and SAAADI. CDR3 size: 14 residues. The DNA of the CDR3 is TGCGCCAGCAGTGAGTCGAATGGGAATCCGCCCCAGCATTTT. It encodes CASSESNGNPPQHF.

The chain links TRBV3-1 (or the pseudogene TRBV3-2) to TRBJ1-1, with D unclear. Looked up from germline, CDR1 is LGHDT and CDR2 is YNNKEL (reference sequence). Trimming cost V 8 bases and J 2 bases, with 12 bases left between them. The CDR3 is 13 residues long. DNA of the CDR3: TGTGCCAGCCGGGGAAGAGGAAACACTGAAGCTTTCTTT. Translating it yields CASRGRGNTEAFF.

V usage is TRBV5-1 and J usage is TRBJ2-6; D is unresolved. The CDR3 length is 14 residues. V was shortened by 0 bases and J by 4 bases, with 5 bases between the two germline ends. Per germline, CDR1 SGHRS and CDR2 YFSETQ. CDR3 sequence reads: CASSLELGANVLTF. CDR3 in DNA: TGCGCCAGCAGCTTGGAATTAGGGGCCAACGTCCTGACTTTC. Looking up the rest from reference TRBV5-1 and TRBJ2-6 gives the full variable domain: KAGVTQTPRYLIKTRGQQVTLSCSPISGHRSVSWYQQTPGQGLQFLFEYFSETQRNKGNFPGRFSGRQFSNSRSEMNVSTLELGDSALYLCASSLELGANVLTFGAGSRLTVL.

The chain is built from TRBV29-1 and TRBJ1-4, with D possibly TRBD1 on 5 matching bases. CDR1 is SQVTM and CDR2 is ANQGSEA in the germline V gene. V was trimmed by 6 bases and J by 5 bases, leaving 10 bases between them. This CDR3 is 12 amino acids long. The CDR3 bases are TGCAGCGTCGGCTGGGGGAATGAAAAACTGTTTTTT. This encodes CSVGWGNEKLFF.

The V and J genes are TRBV7-3 and TRBJ1-1; 7 nucleotides agree with TRBD1. Trimming cost V 2 bases and J 4 bases; bases outside gene matches: 1. This CDR3 has 13 residues. Germline-derived CDR1 and CDR2 are SGHTA and FQGTGA. In nucleotides, the CDR3 is TGTGCCAGCAGCTTACAGGGGGGCACTGAAGCTTTCTTT. Protein product: CASSLQGGTEAFF.